These 3 T cell receptor beta chains were sequenced from one sample in a study of blood T cell repertoires in COVID-19. Using immunoSEQ multiplex PCR, the repertoire was profiled, and TCRdb retains in-frame clones only, with some absent. The sample lists about 260,000 clones, roughly 85% occurring once. Sequencing was done on a sample of peripheral blood. These receptors were obtained from a woman between 50 and 59 years old who had recovered from COVID-19.

The V gene is TRBV4-2, the J gene TRBJ1-2; a weak D match, TRBD1 (5 bases). The CDR3 runs 15 residues. Germline V gene lookup returns CDR1 LGHNA and CDR2 YNFKEQ. Trimming removed 4 bases at V and 1 base at J, with 13 bases between. CDR3 sequence (DNA): TGTGCCAGCAGCCCTTCGACGGGGGATAACTATGGCTACACCTTC. It specifies CASSPSTGDNYGYTF.

The rearrangement links TRBV7-3 to TRBJ1-1; no definite D call. The CDR3 spans 14 residues. Between the trimmed V and J ends, which lost 5 bases and 5 bases, there was a span of 15 bases. Germline assignment: CDR1 SGHTA and CDR2 FQGTGA. CDR3 DNA: TGTGCCAGCAGCGCGGGAGTGGATGGGACTGAAGCTTTCTTT. It specifies CASSAGVDGTEAFF. Filled out from reference TRBV7-3 and TRBJ1-1, the complete variable domain reads GAGVSQTPSNKVTEKGKYVELRCDPISGHTALYWYRQSLGQGPEFLIYFQGTGAADDSGLPNDRFFAVRPEGSVSTLKIQRTERGDSAVYLCASSAGVDGTEAFFGQGTRLTVV.

V usage is TRBV6-2 or TRBV6-3 and J usage is TRBJ1-1; D might be TRBD1 (6 bases). The CDR3 loop spans 17 amino acids. Deletions cut 5 bases from V and 1 base from J, with 20 bases between. CDR1 is MNHEY, CDR2 SVGEGT, per germline. The CDR3: CASSDPPPAGANTEAFF. In DNA form, the CDR3 reads TGTGCCAGCAGTGACCCGCCCCCGGCAGGGGCGAACACTGAAGCTTTCTTT.